These 23 T cell receptor beta chains share one sample of origin, sequenced in a study of control samples from healthy donors and cancer patients. Clones were read by immunoSEQ multiplex PCR, and TCRdb kept only the in-frame ones, dropping some. The data contain 93,000 or so clones, more than 85% of them singletons. Sequencing used PBMCs. The source of these receptors is a man aged 60 to 75 with lung cancer.

The chain recombines TRBV29-1 with TRBJ1-1; 7 nucleotides align to TRBD1. From germline, CDR1 is SQVTM and CDR2 ANQGSEA. The CDR3 has 13 amino acids. The V and J ends lost 7 bases and 4 bases, in that order; junction bases with no gene match: 9. CDR3 nucleotides: TGCAGCGGATTTACAGGGGCGAGCACTGAAGCTTTCTTT. Its protein is CSGFTGASTEAFF. Variable domain in full (rest from reference TRBV29-1 and TRBJ1-1): SAVISQKPSRDICQRGTSLTIQCQVDSQVTMMFWYRQQPGQSLTLIATANQGSEATYESGFVIDKFPISRPNLTFSTLTVSNMSPEDSSIYLCSGFTGASTEAFFGQGTRLTVV.

The chain has TRBV5-1 and TRBJ2-6, with D uncertain. CDR3 length: 20 residues. V was cut by 5 bases and J by 0 bases, with 24 bases left in between. The V gene's germline CDR1 is SGHRS and CDR2 YFSETQ. The CDR3 coding sequence is TGCGCCAGCAGGATTGGAATCTGGTGGAGATCCCGCTCTGGGGCCAACGTCCTGACTTTC. Translation gives CASRIGIWWRSRSGANVLTF. Combining the CDR3 with reference TRBV5-1 and TRBJ2-6 gives the whole variable domain KAGVTQTPRYLIKTRGQQVTLSCSPISGHRSVSWYQQTPGQGLQFLFEYFSETQRNKGNFPGRFSGRQFSNSRSEMNVSTLELGDSALYLCASRIGIWWRSRSGANVLTFGAGSRLTVL.

The chain couples TRBV6-5 to TRBJ2-2; 7 bases fit TRBD1. Germline-derived CDR1 and CDR2 are MNHEY and SVGAGI. V shed 8 bases and J 1 base; nucleotides not matched to a gene: 7. CDR3 length: 15 amino acids. The CDR3: CASGPGTVNTGELFF. The CDR3 DNA follows: TGTGCCAGCGGTCCCGGGACAGTGAACACCGGGGAGCTGTTTTTT.

This chain links TRBV15 with TRBJ1-5, with TRBD1 matching 8 bases. The V gene end was trimmed by 3 bases and the J gene end by 3 bases; junction bases not matched to a gene: 4. This CDR3 is built from 15 residues. The germline V gene encodes CDR1 LNHNV and CDR2 YYDKDF (reference sequence). CDR3 protein: CATSSRTGPNQPQHF. The DNA for the CDR3 is TGTGCCACCAGCAGCCGGACAGGGCCCAATCAGCCCCAGCATTTT.

The chain recombines TRBV20-1 with TRBJ2-2, with D maybe TRBD2 (6 bases). This CDR3 is 14 amino acids long. The V gene's germline CDR1 is DFQATT and CDR2 SNEGSKA (reference sequence). Deletions cut 3 bases from V and 4 bases from J, with 12 bases between. The CDR3 DNA follows: TGCAGTGCTAGTGTCGGGGGAACCACCGGGGAGCTGTTTTTT. This translates into CSASVGGTTGELFF.

This sequence joins TRBV6-1 and TRBJ1-1, with a tentative D call TRBD1 (6 bases). With 4 bases removed from V and 2 bases from J, the gap between germline ends came to 17 bases. This CDR3 comprises 16 residues. Per the germline V gene, CDR1 is MNHNS and CDR2 is SASEGT. The CDR3 DNA is TGTGCCAGCAGTGTACGAGGACAGCCAAGAAACACTGAAGCTTTCTTT. Its protein product is CASSVRGQPRNTEAFF.

The chain carries TRBV6-5 and TRBJ1-5; no clear D gene. The CDR3 is 14 residues long. Germline V gene data show CDR1 as MNHEY and CDR2 as SVGAGI. Trimming took off 5 bases at V and 2 bases at J, with 10 bases between the two ends. This CDR3 is CASSLRARNQPQHF. The CDR3 bases are TGTGCCAGCAGTCTACGGGCCCGCAATCAGCCCCAGCATTTT.

V usage is TRBV5-4 and J usage is TRBJ2-5, with 11 bases identical to TRBD2. CDR1 SGHNT and CDR2 YYREEE come from the germline V gene (reference sequence). This CDR3 has 16 amino acids. V was clipped by 3 bases and J by 5 bases; unmatched bases: 9. CDR3 DNA: TGTGCCAGCAGCTCTTTAGCGGGGGGGCCGGTGGAGACCCAGTACTTC. This translates into CASSSLAGGPVETQYF.

The sample holds one count of this clone. The chain combines TRBV7-9 with TRBJ1-2; D remains ambiguous. V lost 1 base and J 4 bases, leaving 10 bases between the germline ends. Germline values: CDR1 SEHNR, CDR2 FQNEAQ (reference sequence). This CDR3 comprises 14 residues. The CDR3 sequence is CASSLEVDLYGYTF. CDR3 sequence (DNA): TGTGCCAGCAGCTTAGAGGTTGACCTCTATGGCTACACCTTC.

This chain links TRBV7-9 with TRBJ2-5; possibly TRBD1 for D (6 bases). The CDR3 length is 13 residues. Germline V gene sequence: CDR1 SEHNR, CDR2 FQNEAQ (reference sequence). V gave up 8 bases and J gave up 3 bases, with 13 bases separating them. The CDR3 DNA is TGTGCCAGCCTACGGGACACCAAAGAGACCCAGTACTTC. Its translation: CASLRDTKETQYF.

This clone was seen just once. V is TRBV6-5 and J is TRBJ2-5; either TRBD1 or TRBD2 may fit D (5 bases each). V shed 8 bases and J shed 5 bases, with 18 bases lying between them. Looked up from germline, CDR1 is MNHEY and CDR2 is SVGAGI. This CDR3 has 14 amino acids. The CDR3 here is CASATGRSWETQYF. In DNA, the CDR3 is TGTGCCAGCGCCACGGGACGGAGCTGGGAGACCCAGTACTTC.

The V call is TRBV3-1 (or the pseudogene TRBV3-2), the J call TRBJ2-3, with D tentatively TRBD2 (6 bases). The CDR3 has 15 residues. Germline assignment: CDR1 LGHDT and CDR2 YNNKEL (reference sequence). Between the trimmed V and J ends, which lost 4 bases and 0 bases, there was a span of 11 bases. As DNA, the CDR3 is TGTGCCAGCAGCCGGCCGGGGACTAGCACAGATACGCAGTATTTT. The encoded protein is CASSRPGTSTDTQYF.

This clone was seen a single time. The V call is TRBV29-1, the J call TRBJ2-7, with 7 bases that match TRBD1. There are 13 residues in the CDR3. V was clipped by 4 bases and J by 3 bases; unmatched bases: 6. CDR1 and CDR2 from the germline V gene are SQVTM and ANQGSEA. CDR3 loop: CSVGRTGIYEQYF. The CDR3 DNA is TGCAGCGTTGGAAGGACAGGAATCTACGAGCAGTACTTC.

The chain links TRBV30 to TRBJ2-4; TRBD2 agrees at 9 bases. V was pared by 4 bases and J by 4 bases, with 5 bases of the junction left unmatched. This CDR3 is built from 14 residues. The germline V gene encodes CDR1 GTSNPN and CDR2 SVGIG (reference sequence). Here the CDR3 DNA reads TGTGCCTGGATGGTGCGGGGGGGGAAAAACATTCAGTACTTC. Its translation is CAWMVRGGKNIQYF.

The rearrangement links TRBV11-1 to TRBJ1-2, with D possibly matching TRBD1 (5 bases). Germline V gives CDR1 SGHAT, CDR2 FQDESV (reference sequence). V was clipped by 5 bases and J by 4 bases, with 14 bases between them. This CDR3 is 14 amino acids long. Here the CDR3 DNA reads TGTGCCAGCAGCGGACACCGAACGGGCTATGGCTACACCTTC. Its protein product is CASSGHRTGYGYTF.

The gene calls are TRBV7-3 and TRBJ2-1; D call uncertain. V was trimmed by 0 bases and J by 0 bases, leaving 3 bases between them. This CDR3 has 14 residues. CDR1 and CDR2 from the germline V gene are SGHTA and FQGTGA. The CDR3 spells CASSLTGSYNEQFF. CDR3 in DNA: TGTGCCAGCAGCTTAACCGGCTCCTACAATGAGCAGTTCTTC.

This chain uses TRBV24-1 with TRBJ1-1; 10 bases line up with TRBD1. Germline assignment: CDR1 KGHDR and CDR2 SFDVKD. The CDR3 has 15 amino acids. Trimming took 5 bases from V and 5 from J; bases not matched to a gene: 7. The CDR3 bases are TGTGCCACCAGTGTGGGGGGACAGGGGCAGACTGAAGCTTTCTTT. Translating gives CATSVGGQGQTEAFF.

The rearrangement joins TRBV5-1 to TRBJ2-4; D is possibly TRBD2 (5 bases). The CDR3 has 14 residues. Germline-derived CDR1 and CDR2 are SGHRS and YFSETQ. V was cut by 0 bases and J by 7 bases, with 11 bases left in between. CDR3 coding DNA: TGCGCCAGCAGCTTGGAGGGTACGGGGAACATTCAGTACTTC. Residues: CASSLEGTGNIQYF.

The chain has TRBV18 and TRBJ1-1; D call uncertain. Germline V gene lookup returns CDR1 KGHSH and CDR2 LQKENI. The CDR3 sequence is 14 residues long. Trimming took off 2 bases at V and 1 base at J, with 8 bases between the two ends. In nucleotides, the CDR3 is TGTGCCAGCTCACCAGTTTCGAGGAACACTGAAGCTTTCTTT. Protein: CASSPVSRNTEAFF.

The rearrangement joins TRBV12-5 to TRBJ2-2; D not resolved. Trimming left V 0 bases short and J 0 bases short, with 17 bases between. Germline loops: CDR1 LGHNT, CDR2 FRNRAP. The CDR3 is made up of 19 amino acids. The CDR3 here is CASGLVKDGNIPNTGELFF. In DNA, the CDR3 is TGTGCTAGTGGTTTGGTAAAGGACGGAAACATCCCGAACACCGGGGAGCTGTTTTTT.

The rearrangement links TRBV5-1 to TRBJ1-1; unclear D gene. There are 15 residues in the CDR3. Trimming pared 0 bases from V and 2 bases from J, leaving 11 bases between. Germline CDR1 SGHRS, CDR2 YFSETQ. The CDR3 nucleotides read TGCGCCAGCAGCTTGGAGGGCAGCTCTAACACTGAAGCTTTCTTT. Its translation is CASSLEGSSNTEAFF.

V gene TRBV25-1 combines with J gene TRBJ2-5, with D unclear. The CDR3 is 17 residues long. The germline V and J ends were trimmed by 1 base and 5 bases, with 20 bases remaining between them. Germline CDR1 is MGHDK and CDR2 is SYGVNS. The CDR3 here is CASSEFLSLSGVETQYF. The CDR3 bases are TGTGCCAGCAGTGAATTTCTATCTCTCTCGGGTGTGGAGACCCAGTACTTC.

The chain uses TRBV20-1 and TRBJ2-5, with 12 bases identical to TRBD1. The V segment lost 3 bases and the J segment 5 bases; nucleotides outside the gene matches: 4. The CDR3 is made up of 14 amino acids. Germline CDR1 is DFQATT and CDR2 is SNEGSKA (reference sequence). This CDR3 reads CSASGTGGWETQYF. In nucleotides, the CDR3 is TGCAGTGCTAGTGGGACAGGGGGCTGGGAGACCCAGTACTTC.